The clone carrying this TCR beta chain was recorded many times. What it recognizes is unknown. Sample barcodes and UMIs were carried by the TCR alpha and TCR beta cDNA libraries that 5'RACE generated with constant-segment primers. MiXCR was run by TCRdb on the 5' RACE reads, yielding one entry per CDR3 protein. In the table there are 300,000 to 350,000 distinct CDR3 sequences, around 15% of which are singletons. This specimen belongs to a study of T-cell memory formation after mild COVID-19. Regarding the study as a whole: Contracting CD4+ clones lay largely in CM and EM, with CD8+ ones residing in EMRA.

From germline, CDR1 is SGHTA and CDR2 FQGTGA. The CDR3 extends over 13 amino acids. Trimming left V 5 bases short and J 2 bases short, with 9 bases between. This receptor was identified in a man younger than 30 who had mild COVID-19 (a few samples of this study predate the infection). Cell type and time point are not known. The sample taken for sequencing was PBMCs or a T cell subset sorted from them (not recorded which). This sequence joins TRBV7-3 and TRBJ2-5; D may correspond to TRBD1 or TRBD2 (5 bases each). The CDR3 loop is CASSQWGQETQYF. CDR3 sequence (DNA): TGTGCCAGCAGCCAATGGGGGCAAGAGACCCAGTACTTC.